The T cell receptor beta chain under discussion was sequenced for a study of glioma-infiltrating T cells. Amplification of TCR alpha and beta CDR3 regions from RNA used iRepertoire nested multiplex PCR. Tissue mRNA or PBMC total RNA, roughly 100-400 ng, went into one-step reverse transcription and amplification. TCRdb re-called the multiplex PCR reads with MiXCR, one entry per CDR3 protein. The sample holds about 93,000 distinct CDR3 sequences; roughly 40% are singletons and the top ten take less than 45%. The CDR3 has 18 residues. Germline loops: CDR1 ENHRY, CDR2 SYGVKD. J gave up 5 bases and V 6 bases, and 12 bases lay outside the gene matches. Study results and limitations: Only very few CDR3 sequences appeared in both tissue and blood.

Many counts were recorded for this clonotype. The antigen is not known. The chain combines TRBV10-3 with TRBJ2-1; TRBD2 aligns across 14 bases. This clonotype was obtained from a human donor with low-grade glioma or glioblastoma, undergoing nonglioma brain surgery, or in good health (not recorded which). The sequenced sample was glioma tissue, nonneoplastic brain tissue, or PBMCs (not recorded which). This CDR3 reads CAISYTGTSGRGDNEQFF. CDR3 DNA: TGTGCCATCAGCTACACCGGGACTAGCGGGAGAGGAGACAATGAGCAGTTCTTC.